Detailed here is one TCR beta chain. Original methodology: Researchers report that nucleated cell counts were estimated from reference gene primer amplification. Profiling relied on immunoSEQ multiplex PCR, and the TCRdb table lists in-frame clones only, not all of them. V, J and clone size are taken as reported in that table, and D and trimming were inferred from the DNA itself. The sample records about 240,000 clones, around 85% being singletons. This entry is derived from a study of blood T cell repertoires in COVID-19. V lost 4 bases, J lost 4 bases, and 15 bases lay in between. The CDR3 runs to 15 residues. The germline V gene has CDR1 SGHRS and CDR2 YFSETQ.

Material: peripheral blood. This sequence joins TRBV5-1 and TRBJ2-1; D gene unclear. This clonotype was sampled from a man aged 55-75 years with acute or convalescent COVID-19. CDR3 in amino acids: CASSPTVSLYNEQFF. The CDR3 bases are TGCGCCAGCAGCCCTACGGTGTCGCTATACAATGAGCAGTTCTTC.